This TCR beta chain was sequenced in a study of technical replicates of blood from a few donors (dated by TCRdb to the late 2010s). Libraries came from the immunoSEQ multiplex PCR assay. This is the immuneACCESS table as TCRdb keeps it, with only in-frame sequences that have V and J called. A part of the clones is gone; compared with another copy, unresolved V genes explain less than half, and the rest is unexplained. The sample profile shows about 93,000 clones; 95% of them were found once. Roughly 0.28% of the sample lies in the top ten. V is pruned by 6 bases and J by 7 bases, leaving 10 bases of the junction without a gene match. The CDR3 contains 15 residues, cysteine and phenylalanine counted. Kept here is only the CDR3 DNA, which spans 45 bases and is read in frame from base 1. Taken from the germline V gene (reference sequence), the CDR1 and CDR2 loops are SGHNT and YYREEE. About this clone: It lacks a known antigen. No much larger clone exists at a distance of one base, and base qualities are not known.

The sequence joins TRBV5-4 to TRBJ2-1; 10 bases in the junction line up with TRBD2. The receptor was isolated from a human donor in good health. Material: T cells isolated from PBMCs. The nucleotide sequence reads TGTGCCAGCACCTCCTTAGCGGGAGGCGGGAATGAGCAGTTCTTC. The encoded protein is CASTSLAGGGNEQFF.